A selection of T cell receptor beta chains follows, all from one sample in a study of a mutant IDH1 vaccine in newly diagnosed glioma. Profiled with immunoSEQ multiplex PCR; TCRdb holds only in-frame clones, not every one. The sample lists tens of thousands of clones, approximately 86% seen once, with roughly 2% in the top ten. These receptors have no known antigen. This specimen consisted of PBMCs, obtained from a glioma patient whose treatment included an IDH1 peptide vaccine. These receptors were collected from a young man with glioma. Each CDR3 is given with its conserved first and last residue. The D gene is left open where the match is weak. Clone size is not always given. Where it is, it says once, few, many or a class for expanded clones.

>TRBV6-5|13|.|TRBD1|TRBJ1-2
TGTGCCAGCAGGGCGACAGGGTCTAATGGCTACACCTTC
CASRATGSNGYTF
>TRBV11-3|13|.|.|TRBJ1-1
TGTGCCAGCAGCTTAGGGGTGCACACTGAAGCTTTCTTT
CASSLGVHTEAFF
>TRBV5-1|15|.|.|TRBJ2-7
TGCGCCAGCAGCTTGGTGGCAGGGGAAAGCTACGAGCAGTACTTC
CASSLVAGESYEQYF
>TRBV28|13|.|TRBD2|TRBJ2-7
TGTGCCAGCAGTTTACCCTGGGAGGGCGAGCAGTACTTC
CASSLPWEGEQYF
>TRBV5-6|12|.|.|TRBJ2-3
TGTGCCAGCAGCTTGGCAGCGAATACGCAGTATTTT
CASSLAANTQYF
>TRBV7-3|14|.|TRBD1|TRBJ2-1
TGTGCCAGCAGCAAGGGACAGGGGGCAAGGGAGCAGTTCTTC
CASSKGQGAREQFF
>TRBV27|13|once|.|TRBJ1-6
TGTGCCAGCATGGGAGGGGGGGGTTCACCCCTCCACTTT
CASMGGGGSPLHF
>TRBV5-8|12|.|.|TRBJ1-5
TGTGCCAGCAGCTTTTACAATCAGCCCCAGCATTTT
CASSFYNQPQHF
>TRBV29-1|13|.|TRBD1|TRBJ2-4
TGCAGCGTCCAGGGGGCGGTCAAAAACATTCAGTACTTC
CSVQGAVKNIQYF
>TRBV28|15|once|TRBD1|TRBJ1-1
TGTGCCAGCAGTTCAGGGGGCGATGGGAACACTGAAGCTTTCTTT
CASSSGGDGNTEAFF
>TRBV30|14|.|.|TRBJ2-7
TGTGCCTGGAGTGTACTTGTGGGTTCCTACGAGCAGTACTTC
CAWSVLVGSYEQYF
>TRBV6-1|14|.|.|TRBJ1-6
TGTGCCAGCAGTAGAGGTTATGAAGGTTCACCCCTCCACTTT
CASSRGYEGSPLHF
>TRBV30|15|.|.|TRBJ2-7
TGTGCCTGGAGTGTAGGGCGGGATGCTACCTACGAGCAGTACTTC
CAWSVGRDATYEQYF
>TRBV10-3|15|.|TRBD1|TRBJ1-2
TGTGCCATCAGTGTAGAACAGGGGTTCCTTAGCGGCTACACCTTC
CAISVEQGFLSGYTF
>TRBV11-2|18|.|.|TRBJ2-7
TGTGCCAGCAGCTCCCCTCCCAATCCCAGGCAGACGACCTACGAGCAGTACTTC
CASSSPPNPRQTTYEQYF
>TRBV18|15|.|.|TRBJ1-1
TGTGCCAGCTCACCGGATGGCACAGCTTACACTGAAGCTTTCTTT
CASSPDGTAYTEAFF
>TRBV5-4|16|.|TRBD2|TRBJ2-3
TGTGCCAGCAGCCCCCAGGTAGCGGGAATAGGAGATACGCAGTATTTT
CASSPQVAGIGDTQYF
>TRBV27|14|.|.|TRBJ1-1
TGTGCCAGCAGTGTCCGGGGCATGAACACTGAAGCTTTCTTT
CASSVRGMNTEAFF
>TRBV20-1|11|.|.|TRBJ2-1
TGCAGTACCACAAGGTACAATGAGCAGTTCTTC
CSTTRYNEQFF
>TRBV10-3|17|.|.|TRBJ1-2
TGTGCCATCAGTGAACTCACAGGGATTAAAGGGTCCTATGGCTACACCTTC
CAISELTGIKGSYGYTF
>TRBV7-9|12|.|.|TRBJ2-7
TGTGCCAGCAGTAATCAGGGGTCGGAGCAGTACTTC
CASSNQGSEQYF
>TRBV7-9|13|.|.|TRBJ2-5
TGTGCCAGCAGCTCAGAAAGGGAAGAGACCCAGTACTTC
CASSSEREETQYF
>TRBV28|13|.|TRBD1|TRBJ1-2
TGTGCCAGCAGGGACAGGGGACCATATGGCTACACCTTC
CASRDRGPYGYTF
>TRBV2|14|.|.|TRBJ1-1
TGTGCCAGGACCCCGGGCGGAAGGAACACTGAAGCTTTCTTT
CARTPGGRNTEAFF